This is a list of T cell receptor beta chains from one sample in a study of blood T cell repertoires in COVID-19. The protocol was immunoSEQ multiplex PCR, while the TCRdb copy is restricted to in-frame clones and leaves out a portion. The table has around 93,000 clones, more than 75% seen once. The specimen sequenced was peripheral blood. The receptors come from an elderly man with acute or convalescent COVID-19. Each CDR3 is given with its conserved first and last residue. D genes are given only for firm matches. Clone size is shown for a subset of rows, as once, few, many or a class of expanded clone.

d_call	v_call	clone_size	j_call	cdr3_nt	cdr3_aa
.	TRBV18	.	TRBJ2-5	TGTGCCAGCTCACGGGTGGAGGGAATTGGACGAGAGACCCAGTACTTC	CASSRVEGIGRETQYF
.	TRBV7-9	.	TRBJ2-1	TGTGCCAGCAGCCTGTCCGCCGGGGGTGAGCAGTTCTTC	CASSLSAGGEQFF
.	TRBV2	.	TRBJ1-2	TGTGCCAGCAGCGATAAAGGGGCGGCAAGAGGCTATGGCTACACCTTC	CASSDKGAARGYGYTF
.	TRBV7-7	.	TRBJ2-5	TGTGCTAGCAGCTTAGTGGCAGGGTTTGAGACCCAGTACTTC	CASSLVAGFETQYF
TRBD1	TRBV4-3	.	TRBJ1-2	TGCGCCAGCAGCCAAGGTCAGGGACAGGCCTATGGCTACACCTTC	CASSQGQGQAYGYTF
TRBD2	TRBV7-6	.	TRBJ2-3	TGTGCCAGCAGCCAAACCCCCGGGACTAGCGGGAGGGCCTCAGATACGCAGTATTTT	CASSQTPGTSGRASDTQYF
.	TRBV6-2/TRBV6-3	.	TRBJ2-2	TGTGCCAGCAGTTACGGGGGGTCTGGAGCCGGGGAGCTGTTTTTT	CASSYGGSGAGELFF
TRBD1	TRBV7-2	.	TRBJ2-7	TGTGCCAGCAGCTTCCGGACAGGAGCTGGCTACGAGCAGTACTTC	CASSFRTGAGYEQYF
.	TRBV30	.	TRBJ1-3	TGTGCCCATTTGACAGGCTCTGGAAACACCATATATTTT	CAHLTGSGNTIYF
.	TRBV25-1	.	TRBJ2-5	TGTGCCAGCAGTGACTCAGGGATTCGAGAGACCCAGTACTTC	CASSDSGIRETQYF
.	TRBV18	.	TRBJ1-1	TGTGCCAGCTCAGACGGGACAAACACTGAAGCTTTCTTT	CASSDGTNTEAFF
TRBD1	TRBV7-6	once	TRBJ2-6	TGTGCCAGCAGCTCCCACCTTCGACAGGGGGCAAGAGCTGGGGCCAACGTCCTGACTTTC	CASSSHLRQGARAGANVLTF
.	TRBV4-1	.	TRBJ2-3	TGCGCCAGCAGCGAGGTACTCTCCTCTGGTGTAGATACGCAGTATTTT	CASSEVLSSGVDTQYF
.	TRBV30	.	TRBJ1-4	TGTGCCTGGAGCCGCGGATCCCATAATGAAAAACTGTTTTTT	CAWSRGSHNEKLFF
TRBD1	TRBV6-2/TRBV6-3	many	TRBJ1-5	TGTGCCAGCAGTTCCTTGGACAGGGAGAATCAGCCCCAGCATTTT	CASSSLDRENQPQHF
.	TRBV18	.	TRBJ1-6	TGTGCCAGCTCACCGGGCGGACTGAGCTCCTATAATTCACCCCTCCACTTT	CASSPGGLSSYNSPLHF
TRBD1	TRBV3-1/TRBV3-2	.	TRBJ1-4	TGTGCCAGCAGCCCGGACAGGGCTAATGAAAAACTGTTTTTT	CASSPDRANEKLFF
.	TRBV5-4	.	TRBJ2-2	TGTGCCAGCAGCTCCGGACAGCCACCCGGGGAGCTGTTTTTT	CASSSGQPPGELFF
TRBD1	TRBV2	.	TRBJ1-5	TGTGCCAGGACAGGGGTTCAGCAGCCCCAGCATTTT	CARTGVQQPQHF
TRBD1	TRBV5-4	.	TRBJ1-2	TGTGCCACCAGGTCGGGACAGGACCAAGGCTACACCTTC	CATRSGQDQGYTF
.	TRBV29-1	.	TRBJ2-7	TGCAGCGTTGAGCAGACAGAGCTAGGGGTATACGAGCAGTACTTC	CSVEQTELGVYEQYF
.	TRBV29-1	.	TRBJ2-5	TGCAGCGTTGGTAGTTTTCAAGAGACCCAGTACTTC	CSVGSFQETQYF
TRBD2	TRBV19	.	TRBJ2-1	TGTGCCAGTCAAGGGTGGCGGGGGGCTCACAATGAGCAGTTCTTC	CASQGWRGAHNEQFF
.	TRBV27	.	TRBJ2-7	TGTGCCAGCAGTTCCCTTAGCCGACCAAGCTCCTACGAGCAGTACTTC	CASSSLSRPSSYEQYF
TRBD1	TRBV5-4	.	TRBJ2-7	TGTGCCAGCAGCACTGGACAGGCCAGCTCCTACGAGCAGTACTTC	CASSTGQASSYEQYF
.	TRBV6-5	.	TRBJ1-1	TGTGCCAGCAAAACAGGGTTGGCAGGGACTGAAGCTTTCTTT	CASKTGLAGTEAFF
TRBD1	TRBV6-2/TRBV6-3	.	TRBJ1-6	TGTGCCAGCAGCCAGGGACAGCGAAATTCACCCCTCCACTTT	CASSQGQRNSPLHF
.	TRBV7-2	.	TRBJ2-5	TGTGCCAGCAGCTTGGGGCGGGGGCTTCAAGAGACCCAGTACTTC	CASSLGRGLQETQYF
.	TRBV7-2	.	TRBJ1-2	TGTGCCAGCACCAGAAATTCAGGGATCTATGGCTACACCTTC	CASTRNSGIYGYTF
.	TRBV9	.	TRBJ2-7	TGTGCCAGCAGCGTAGCGGTATTCTCCTACGAGCAGTACTTC	CASSVAVFSYEQYF
.	TRBV9	.	TRBJ2-2	TGTGCCAGCAACAGGGACTACGCGAACACCGGGGAGCTGTTTTTT	CASNRDYANTGELFF
.	TRBV5-6	.	TRBJ1-4	TGTGCCAGCAGCTTAACTGCCATGATTTCTGCGGGTGAAAAACTGTTTTTT	CASSLTAMISAGEKLFF
TRBD1	TRBV19	.	TRBJ1-2	TGTGCCAGTAGTCTCGGGACAGTTCTTTCTAACTATGGCTACACCTTC	CASSLGTVLSNYGYTF
TRBD1	TRBV30	.	TRBJ2-6	TGTGCCTGGAGTTTTACAGGGGCTGGGGCCAACGTCCTGACTTTC	CAWSFTGAGANVLTF
.	TRBV6-5	.	TRBJ1-3	TGTGCCAGCAGTTTGCAGGGCTCTGGAAACACCATATATTTT	CASSLQGSGNTIYF
.	TRBV18	.	TRBJ2-1	TGTGCCAGCTCACCGGGCCCGGGGGACCCCTCCTACAATGAGCAGTTCTTC	CASSPGPGDPSYNEQFF
TRBD1	TRBV6-5	few	TRBJ1-5	TGTGCCAGCAACGGACAGGGGTTAAGCAATCAGCCCCAGCATTTT	CASNGQGLSNQPQHF
.	TRBV5-6	.	TRBJ2-3	TGTGCCAGCAGCTTCACAGGGTCTAGCACAGATACGCAGTATTTT	CASSFTGSSTDTQYF
TRBD2	TRBV19	.	TRBJ2-2	TGTGCCAGTAGAAAACTAGCGGGGGACCTCACCGGGGAGCTGTTTTTT	CASRKLAGDLTGELFF
TRBD2	TRBV3-1/TRBV3-2	.	TRBJ2-7	TGTGCCAGCAGCCAAGAGGGACTAGCGGTCTACGAGCAGTACTTC	CASSQEGLAVYEQYF
TRBD2	TRBV19	.	TRBJ2-1	TGTGCCAGTAGTAGCCCTAGCGGGAGAGATGAGCAGTTCTTC	CASSSPSGRDEQFF
.	TRBV2	.	TRBJ1-4	TGTGCCAGCAGTGAAATCAATCTGGGCGGGGGTGAGGGAAAACTGTTTTTT	CASSEINLGGGEGKLFF